This T cell receptor (beta chain) was recorded in a study of cytomegalovirus exposure and HLA in healthy donors. Whole-study findings and limits: An assumption of roughly uniform sequencing depth across donors underlay the presence/absence analyses. It was shown in a later analysis that HLA-associated TCR beta chains were more clonally expanded than other, equally common chains. When analyzed later, the rates of TCR association showed variation by HLA locus, with DRB1 the most and HLA-C the fewest.

The PCR was carried out with 60 Vbeta primers and 13 Jbeta primers. Only in-frame clones appear in the TCRdb table, and some are missing; sequencing was by immunoSEQ multiplex PCR. Counted here are about 170,000 clones, 80% to 90% occurring once; the ten biggest clones make up around 2.1%. Germline lookup yields CDR1 SGHTA and CDR2 FQGNSA. V lost 3 bases to trimming and J lost 2 bases, with 11 bases between them. This CDR3 spans 15 amino acids. As concerns this clone: The antigen remains undetermined.

This receptor was obtained from a man aged 18 to 30 in good health and CMV-seropositive. V usage is TRBV7-2 and J usage is TRBJ2-1, with a possible D match to TRBD1 (6 bases). Sequencing was carried out using PBMCs. The CDR3 DNA sequence: TGTGCCAGCAGCTTGCAGACAGGTCCCTACAATGAGCAGTTCTTC. As protein: CASSLQTGPYNEQFF.